This note documents a single T cell receptor (beta chain) sequence. The CDR3 sequence is 14 residues long. V was cut by 5 bases and J by 2 bases, with 11 bases left in between. The sample belongs to a study of blood T cells in healthy people across ages. The second PCR ran roughly 6 to 11 cycles with a sample-barcoded 5' primer and J-beta primers. TCRdb reprocessed the 5' RACE reads with MiXCR, giving one entry per CDR3 protein. The table has 800,000 or so distinct CDR3 sequences, roughly 25% seen once. This sample was also put to use in a study of T cells of mothers and their children.

Sequencing was performed on blood. The chain recombines TRBV12-3 or TRBV12-4 with TRBJ2-3; no reliable D call. The sequence came from a boy aged 5-17 years in good health. CDR3 loop: CASSIPRYTDTQYF. CDR3 bases: TGTGCCAGCAGTATTCCGCGGTACACAGATACGCAGTATTTT.